These T cell receptor beta chains were read from a single sample in a study of Ad26.COV2.S vaccination and SARS-CoV-2 variants. Data came from immunoSEQ multiplex PCR; TCRdb stores just in-frame clones and leaves some out. The sample has some 350,000 clones; around 84% are singletons. Sample: peripheral blood, taken in a trial of Ad26.COV2.S vaccine versus placebo. These receptors were taken from a person aged 18 to 65 who received the Ad26.COV2.S COVID-19 vaccine or a placebo. Both conserved end residues are part of each CDR3. The order of the fields is J gene, CDR3 length, V gene, clone size, D gene, CDR3 DNA, CDR3 protein. The D gene is left open where the match is weak. The listing skips clone size in some rows; elsewhere it reads once, few, many or a size class.

>TRBJ2-5|13|TRBV30|NA|TRBD1
TGTGCCTGGAGTGTCCGACAGGGGGAGACCCAGTACTTC
CAWSVRQGETQYF
>TRBJ2-3|13|TRBV11-3|once|NA
TGTGCCAGCAGCGAGGACCCCACAGATACGCAGTATTTT
CASSEDPTDTQYF
>TRBJ2-1|14|TRBV27|NA|NA
TGTGCCAGCAGTTTATCTGCCTCCTACAATGAGCAGTTCTTC
CASSLSASYNEQFF
>TRBJ1-4|18|TRBV2|NA|NA
TGTGCCAGCAGTGAAGCGCATGATCTGGGGGAAACTAATGAAAAACTGTTTTTT
CASSEAHDLGETNEKLFF
>TRBJ2-1|14|TRBV28|NA|TRBD1
TGTGCCAGCAGTACCTCGGGACAGTTAGGGGAGCAGTTCTTC
CASSTSGQLGEQFF
>TRBJ2-2|13|TRBV2|NA|NA
TGTGCCAATTCACAGCAAAACACCGGGGAGCTGTTTTTT
CANSQQNTGELFF
>TRBJ1-4|14|TRBV7-2|NA|NA
TGTGCCAGCAGCTTAAGGGCGCTCAATGAAAAACTGTTTTTT
CASSLRALNEKLFF
>TRBJ1-4|15|TRBV5-1|NA|NA
TGCGCCAGCAGCCGATTAACAGAAGGCGATGAAAAACTGTTTTTT
CASSRLTEGDEKLFF
>TRBJ2-2|12|TRBV14|NA|NA
TGTGCCAGCAGCCCTTTCACCGGGGAGCTGTTTTTT
CASSPFTGELFF
>TRBJ2-7|17|TRBV15|NA|TRBD2
TGTGCCACCAGCACAATTGGGTTTCAGCGGGGGCTCCACGAGCAGTACTTC
CATSTIGFQRGLHEQYF
>TRBJ1-4|13|TRBV5-5|NA|TRBD1
TGTGCCAGCAGCTGGACAGGGGAGGAAAAACTGTTTTTT
CASSWTGEEKLFF
>TRBJ2-1|11|TRBV21-1|NA|NA
TGTGCCAGCAGCAAGGTGGATGAGCAGTTCTTC
CASSKVDEQFF
>TRBJ1-3|17|TRBV28|NA|NA
TGTGCCAGCAGTCTATTGTTCGGACGGAACTCTGGAAACACCATATATTTT
CASSLLFGRNSGNTIYF
>TRBJ2-2|12|TRBV3-1/TRBV3-2|NA|NA
TGTGCCAGCAGCCAAGCAGTCGGGGAGCTGTTTTTT
CASSQAVGELFF
>TRBJ2-7|15|TRBV5-8|once|NA
TGTGCCAGCAGCCCCGATGGAGGCCACTCCTACGAGCAGTACTTC
CASSPDGGHSYEQYF
>TRBJ2-2|17|TRBV7-2|NA|TRBD2
TGTGCCAGCAGCCCACGTGAGCGGGGGACGAACACCGGGGAGCTGTTTTTT
CASSPRERGTNTGELFF
>TRBJ2-4|14|TRBV7-8|NA|NA
TGTGCCAGCAGCCCTGGGCCCCAGAAAAACATTCAGTACTTC
CASSPGPQKNIQYF
>TRBJ1-6|12|TRBV6-2/TRBV6-3|NA|NA
TGTGCCAGCAGTTACTACCGAGAAACCCTCCACTTT
CASSYYRETLHF
>TRBJ2-3|15|TRBV29-1|NA|TRBD2
TGCAGCGTTGGATTAGCGGGAGGGAACACAGATACGCAGTATTTT
CSVGLAGGNTDTQYF
>TRBJ2-1|15|TRBV14|NA|TRBD2
TGTGCCAGCAGCCTACTAGCGGGAGGGCCGGGTGAGCAGTTCTTC
CASSLLAGGPGEQFF
>TRBJ2-7|12|TRBV30|NA|NA
TGTGCCTGGAGTCCACAGGGTGGCGAGCAGTACTTC
CAWSPQGGEQYF
>TRBJ1-2|13|TRBV11-2|NA|NA
TGTGCCAGCAGCTCCGACAGGAACTATGGCTACACCTTC
CASSSDRNYGYTF
>TRBJ1-1|13|TRBV29-1|NA|TRBD1
TGCAGCGTTGAAGATCACCCCGGGACAGGAGCTTTCTTT
CSVEDHPGTGAFF
>TRBJ1-1|12|TRBV5-1|NA|NA
TGCGCCAGCAGCTGGGGGGACACTGAAGCTTTCTTT
CASSWGDTEAFF
>TRBJ1-1|15|TRBV6-5|NA|NA
TGTGCCAGCAGTTACGACGCCCATGATAGCACTGAAGCTTTCTTT
CASSYDAHDSTEAFF
>TRBJ1-5|13|TRBV6-1|NA|NA
TGTGCCAGCAGTGAAGTTGGAGATCAGCCCCAGCATTTT
CASSEVGDQPQHF
>TRBJ1-1|15|TRBV2|NA|NA
TGTGCCAGCAGTGAAGCGCTGGGGGCCGGAACTGAAGCTTTCTTT
CASSEALGAGTEAFF
>TRBJ2-3|13|TRBV9|NA|NA
TGTGCCAGCAGCCCCCATAGGGGAGATACGCAGTATTTT
CASSPHRGDTQYF
>TRBJ1-4|16|TRBV5-6|few|NA
TGTGCCAGCAGCTTTGGGGGGGCTACAACTAATGAAAAACTGTTTTTT
CASSFGGATTNEKLFF
>TRBJ1-6|16|TRBV10-3|NA|TRBD1
TGTGCCATCAGTGTCAACCCCGTCCAGGGGGGATCACCCCTCCACTTT
CAISVNPVQGGSPLHF
>TRBJ2-7|12|TRBV5-4|NA|TRBD2
TGTGCCAGCAGCTGGGGGGGAGCCGAGCAGTACTTC
CASSWGGAEQYF
>TRBJ2-3|17|TRBV9|NA|NA
TGTGCCAGCAGCGTAATAGGTAGTGGGGGGGCGGTAGATACGCAGTATTTT
CASSVIGSGGAVDTQYF
>TRBJ2-5|14|TRBV11-2|once|NA
TGTGCCAGCAGCTTTATTAGGGGGCAAGAGACCCAGTACTTC
CASSFIRGQETQYF
>TRBJ2-7|14|TRBV6-2/TRBV6-3|NA|NA
TGTGCCAGCAGCCTCCAGAGGACAGCCTACGAGCAGTACTTC
CASSLQRTAYEQYF